This TCR beta chain originates from a study of blood T cell repertoires in COVID-19. As for the study in general: There were acute and convalescent COVID-19 samples, and they came from the United States, Italy and Spain. PBMCs, B-cell-depleted T cells, or T cells were the source of the cDNA or gDNA that made up the material.

The CDR3 extends over 14 amino acids. Germline trimming cut 5 bases from V and 6 bases from J; bases unmatched to any gene: 6. CDR1 and CDR2 from the germline V gene are SGHTA and FQGNSA. Original processing notes: Nucleated cell counts were estimated from reference gene primer amplification. Assay: immunoSEQ multiplex PCR; the TCRdb copy retains only in-frame clones and omits some. From that table come the V and J calls and clone size; the DNA was used to work out D and trimming. The table has roughly 250,000 clones, 70% to 90% seen once. The chain employs TRBV7-2 and TRBJ1-5; 8 nucleotides agree with TRBD1. Material for sequencing was peripheral blood. The source is a woman in her forties who had recovered from COVID-19. The CDR3 is CASSKDRGRQPQHF. The CDR3 DNA is TGTGCCAGCAGCAAAGACAGGGGCCGTCAGCCCCAGCATTTT.